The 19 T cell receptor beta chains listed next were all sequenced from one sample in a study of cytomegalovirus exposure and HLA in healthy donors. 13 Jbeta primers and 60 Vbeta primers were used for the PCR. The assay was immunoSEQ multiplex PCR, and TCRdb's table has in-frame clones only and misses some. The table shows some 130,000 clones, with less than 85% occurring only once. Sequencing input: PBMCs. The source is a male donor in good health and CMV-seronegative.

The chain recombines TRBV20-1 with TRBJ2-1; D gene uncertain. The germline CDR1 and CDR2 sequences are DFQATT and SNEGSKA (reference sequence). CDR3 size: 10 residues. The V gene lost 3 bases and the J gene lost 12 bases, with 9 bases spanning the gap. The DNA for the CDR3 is TGCAGTGCTAGCGAAGAACTGCAGTTCTTC. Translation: CSASEELQFF.

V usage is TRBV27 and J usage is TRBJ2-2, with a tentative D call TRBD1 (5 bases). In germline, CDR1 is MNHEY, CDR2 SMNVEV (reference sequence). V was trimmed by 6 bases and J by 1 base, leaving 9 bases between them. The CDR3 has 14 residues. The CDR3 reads CASSLDRNTGELFF. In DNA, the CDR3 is TGTGCCAGCAGCCTCGACAGGAACACCGGGGAGCTGTTTTTT.

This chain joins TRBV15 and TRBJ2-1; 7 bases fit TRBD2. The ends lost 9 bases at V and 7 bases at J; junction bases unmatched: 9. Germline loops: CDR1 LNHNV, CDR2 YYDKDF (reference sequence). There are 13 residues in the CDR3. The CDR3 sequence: CATGGGGWNEQFF. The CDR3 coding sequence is TGTGCCACTGGTGGGGGGGGGTGGAATGAGCAGTTCTTC.

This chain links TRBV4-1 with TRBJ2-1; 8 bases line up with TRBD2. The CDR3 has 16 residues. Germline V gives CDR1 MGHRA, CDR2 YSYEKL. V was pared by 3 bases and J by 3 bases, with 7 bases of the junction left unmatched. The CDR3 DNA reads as TGCGCCAGCAGCCAGGCGGCTAGCGGGCACTACAATGAGCAGTTCTTC. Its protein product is CASSQAASGHYNEQFF.

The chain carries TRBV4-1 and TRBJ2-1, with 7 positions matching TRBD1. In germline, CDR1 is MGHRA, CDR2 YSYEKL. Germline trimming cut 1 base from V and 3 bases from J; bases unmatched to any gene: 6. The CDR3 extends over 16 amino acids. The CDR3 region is CASSQVSGQHYNEQFF. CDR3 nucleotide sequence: TGCGCCAGCAGCCAAGTTTCGGGACAGCACTACAATGAGCAGTTCTTC.

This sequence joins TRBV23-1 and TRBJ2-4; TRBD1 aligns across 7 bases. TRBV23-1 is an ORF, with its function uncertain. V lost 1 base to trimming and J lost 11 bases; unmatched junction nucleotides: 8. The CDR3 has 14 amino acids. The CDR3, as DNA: TGCGCCAGCAGTCAATTTCGGGACAGTTCAGTTCAGTACTTC. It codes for CASSQFRDSSVQYF.

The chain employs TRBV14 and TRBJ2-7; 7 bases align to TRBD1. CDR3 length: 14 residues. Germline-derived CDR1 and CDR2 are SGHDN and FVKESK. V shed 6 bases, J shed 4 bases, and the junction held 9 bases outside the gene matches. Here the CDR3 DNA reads TGTGCCAGCAGGCGCTCCGGGACAGTTTACGAGCAGTACTTC. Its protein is CASRRSGTVYEQYF.

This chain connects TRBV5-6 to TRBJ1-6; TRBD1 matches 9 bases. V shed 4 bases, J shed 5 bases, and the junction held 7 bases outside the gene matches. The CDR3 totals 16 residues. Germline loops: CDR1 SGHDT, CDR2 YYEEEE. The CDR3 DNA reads TGTGCCAGCAGCCTGGACAGGGGCGCCGATAATTCACCCCTCCACTTT. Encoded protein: CASSLDRGADNSPLHF. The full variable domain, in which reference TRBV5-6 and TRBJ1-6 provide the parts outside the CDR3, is DAGVTQSPTHLIKTRGQQVTLRCSPKSGHDTVSWYQQALGQGPQFIFQYYEEEERQRGNFPDRFSGHQFPNYSSELNVNALLLGDSALYLCASSLDRGADNSPLHFGNGTRLTVT.

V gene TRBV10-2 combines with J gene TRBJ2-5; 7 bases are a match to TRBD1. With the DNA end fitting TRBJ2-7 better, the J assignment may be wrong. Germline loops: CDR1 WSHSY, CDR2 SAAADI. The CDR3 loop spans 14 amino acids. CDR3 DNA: TGCGCCAGCAGTGAAGCAGGGGGACCCTACGAGCAGTACTTC. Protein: CASSEAGGPYEQYF.

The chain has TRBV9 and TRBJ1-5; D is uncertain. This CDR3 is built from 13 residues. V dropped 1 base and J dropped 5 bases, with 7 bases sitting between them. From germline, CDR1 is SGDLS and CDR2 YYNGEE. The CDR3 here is CASSVRTDQPQHF. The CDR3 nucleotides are TGTGCCAGCAGCGTAAGAACGGATCAGCCCCAGCATTTT.

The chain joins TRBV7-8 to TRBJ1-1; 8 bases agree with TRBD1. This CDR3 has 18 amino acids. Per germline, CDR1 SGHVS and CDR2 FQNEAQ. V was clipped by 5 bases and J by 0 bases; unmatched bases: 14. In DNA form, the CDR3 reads TGTGCCAGCAGCGCAGGGGGCAGGGTCGCTTCCATGAACACTGAAGCTTTCTTT. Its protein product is CASSAGGRVASMNTEAFF.

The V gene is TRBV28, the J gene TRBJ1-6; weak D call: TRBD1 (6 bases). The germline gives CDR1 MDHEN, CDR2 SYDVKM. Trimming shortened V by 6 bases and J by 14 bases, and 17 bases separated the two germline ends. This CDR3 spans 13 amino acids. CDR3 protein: CASRSRTVESLHF. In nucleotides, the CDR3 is TGTGCCAGCAGATCCCGGACAGTAGAGTCCCTCCACTTT.

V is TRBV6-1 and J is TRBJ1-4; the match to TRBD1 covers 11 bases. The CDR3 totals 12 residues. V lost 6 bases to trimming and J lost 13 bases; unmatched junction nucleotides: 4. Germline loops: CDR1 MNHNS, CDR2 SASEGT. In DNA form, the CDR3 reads TGTGCCAGCAGAGTGGGACAGGGGGTACTGTTTTTT. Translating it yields CASRVGQGVLFF.

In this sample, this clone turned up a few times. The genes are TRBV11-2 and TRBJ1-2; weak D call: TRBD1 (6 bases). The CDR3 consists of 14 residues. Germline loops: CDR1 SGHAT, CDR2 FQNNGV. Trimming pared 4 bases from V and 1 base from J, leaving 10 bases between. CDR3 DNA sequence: TGTGCCAGCAGCTCAACAGGGATTAACTATGGCTACACCTTC. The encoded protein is CASSSTGINYGYTF.

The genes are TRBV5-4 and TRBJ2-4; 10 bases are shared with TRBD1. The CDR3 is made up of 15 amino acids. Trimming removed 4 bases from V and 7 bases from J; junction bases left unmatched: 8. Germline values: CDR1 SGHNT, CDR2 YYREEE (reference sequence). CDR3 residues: CASSPGGTGENIQYF. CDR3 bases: TGTGCCAGCAGCCCGGGAGGGACAGGGGAGAACATTCAGTACTTC.

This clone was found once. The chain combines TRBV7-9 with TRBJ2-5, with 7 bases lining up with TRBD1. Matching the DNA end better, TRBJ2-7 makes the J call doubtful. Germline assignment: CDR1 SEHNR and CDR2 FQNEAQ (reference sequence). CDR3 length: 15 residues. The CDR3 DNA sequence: TGTGCCAGCAGTCTCACCGGTGTCAGGGGGTACGAGCAGTACTTC. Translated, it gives CASSLTGVRGYEQYF.

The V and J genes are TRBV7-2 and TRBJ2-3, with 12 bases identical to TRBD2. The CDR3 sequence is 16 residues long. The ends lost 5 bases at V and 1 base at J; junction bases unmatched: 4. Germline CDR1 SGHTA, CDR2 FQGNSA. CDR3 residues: CASSPRTSGGTDTQYF. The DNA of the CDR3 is TGTGCCAGCAGCCCGCGGACTAGCGGGGGCACAGATACGCAGTATTTT.

The CDR3 DNA follows: TGTGCCAGCAGCGTAGAGGGGCAGTTCTACAATGAGCAGTTCTTC. Residues: CASSVEGQFYNEQFF. The chain has TRBV9 and TRBJ2-1; D possibly corresponds to TRBD1 (5 bases). There are 15 residues in the CDR3. In germline, CDR1 is SGDLS, CDR2 YYNGEE. V was pared by 0 bases and J by 3 bases, with 10 bases between.

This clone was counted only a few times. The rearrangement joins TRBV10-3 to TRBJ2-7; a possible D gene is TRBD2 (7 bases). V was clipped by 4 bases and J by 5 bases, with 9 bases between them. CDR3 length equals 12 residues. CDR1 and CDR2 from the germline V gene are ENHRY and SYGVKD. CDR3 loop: CAISGGGHEQYF. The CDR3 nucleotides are TGTGCCATCAGTGGGGGGGGGCACGAGCAGTACTTC.